Each of the 21 T cell receptor beta chains below was sequenced from the same sample in a study of cytomegalovirus exposure and HLA in healthy donors. Researchers ran the PCR with 60 Vbeta and 13 Jbeta primers. Profiling relied on immunoSEQ multiplex PCR, and the TCRdb table lists in-frame clones only, not all of them. The data hold around 85,000 clones, with 70% to 75% observed a single time. The sample comprised PBMCs. The source of these receptors is a man between 60 and 70 years old in good health and CMV-seronegative.

The chain employs TRBV2 and TRBJ2-1; 8 nucleotides line up with TRBD2. The CDR3 is 16 amino acids. The germline gives CDR1 SNHLY, CDR2 FYNNEI. Trimming took 3 bases from V and 6 from J; bases not matched to a gene: 10. CDR3: CASSELRGVVTNEQFF. The CDR3 DNA is TGTGCCAGCAGTGAGTTGCGGGGGGTCGTAACCAATGAGCAGTTCTTC.

The chain has TRBV5-1 and TRBJ2-2; no definite D call. The CDR3 length is 15 residues. Per germline, CDR1 SGHRS and CDR2 YFSETQ. V dropped 0 bases and J dropped 0 bases, with 6 bases sitting between them. The CDR3 region is CASSLGAANTGELFF. In DNA, the CDR3 is TGCGCCAGCAGCTTGGGGGCAGCGAACACCGGGGAGCTGTTTTTT. Together with reference TRBV5-1 and TRBJ2-2, the CDR3 gives the full variable domain: KAGVTQTPRYLIKTRGQQVTLSCSPISGHRSVSWYQQTPGQGLQFLFEYFSETQRNKGNFPGRFSGRQFSNSRSEMNVSTLELGDSALYLCASSLGAANTGELFFGEGSRLTVL.

The V and J genes are TRBV28 and TRBJ2-5; possibly TRBD1 for D (6 bases). The J call is uncertain, as TRBJ2-7 better fits the DNA end. CDR1 and CDR2 from the germline V gene are MDHEN and SYDVKM. The CDR3 length is 15 residues. The CDR3 nucleotides read TGTGCCAGCAGCTTCCCCACGGGACAATCCTACGAGCAGTACTTC. Translation gives CASSFPTGQSYEQYF.

This rearrangement joins TRBV10-3 to TRBJ1-2; 9 bases map to TRBD1. Germline V gives CDR1 ENHRY, CDR2 SYGVKD. CDR3 length: 14 amino acids. V lost 2 bases to trimming and J lost 8 bases; unmatched junction nucleotides: 6. This chain's CDR3 is CAISEAGQGYGYTF. For the CDR3, the DNA is TGTGCCATCAGTGAGGCCGGACAGGGGTACGGCTACACCTTC.

The chain combines TRBV9 with TRBJ2-1, with D perhaps TRBD1 (8 bases). Trimming took 3 bases from V and 8 from J, leaving 15 bases between them. The CDR3 has 14 residues. CDR1 is SGDLS, CDR2 YYNGEE, per germline. The CDR3 bases are TGTGCCAGCAGCGGCACAGGGGGGGTCGATGAGCAGTTCTTC. This encodes CASSGTGGVDEQFF.

This chain connects TRBV4-1 to TRBJ2-5, with 7 nucleotides matching TRBD2. CDR1 and CDR2 (germline): MGHRA, YSYEKL. CDR3 length equals 15 residues. Trimming at V came to 3 bases and at J to 1 base, leaving 5 bases not matched to a gene. CDR3 nucleotide sequence: TGCGCCAGCAGCCACCTAACTAGCGTCCAAGAGACCCAGTACTTC. This codes for CASSHLTSVQETQYF.

The genes are TRBV10-2 and TRBJ2-3, with D possibly TRBD1 on 7 matching bases. The CDR3 consists of 14 residues. Trimming removed 3 bases at V and 8 bases at J, with 15 bases between. CDR1 WSHSY and CDR2 SAAADI come from the germline V gene. CDR3: CASSDRGPGGTQYF. The CDR3, as DNA: TGCGCCAGCAGTGATCGGGGGCCAGGGGGTACGCAGTATTTT.

This clone came up a few times. V is TRBV10-3 and J is TRBJ1-1, with D unclear. V was cut by 8 bases and J by 1 base, with 5 bases left in between. CDR3 length equals 11 residues. CDR1 is ENHRY and CDR2 is SYGVKD in the germline V gene. The CDR3 region is CAIRENTEAFF. In DNA, the CDR3 is TGTGCCATCCGCGAGAACACTGAAGCTTTCTTT.

As concerns this clone: A read error may account for a junction end that differs from germline. This chain links TRBV5-1 with TRBJ1-2, with 7 bases matching TRBD1. Germline values: CDR1 SGHRS, CDR2 YFSETQ. CDR3 length equals 12 residues. CDR3 sequence reads: CASSLGSAGQSF. In nucleotides, the CDR3 is TGCGCCAGCAGCTTGGGTTCTGCGGGACAGAGCTTC.

V is TRBV19 and J is TRBJ1-4; possibly TRBD1 for D (6 bases). This CDR3 is built from 13 residues. V was trimmed by 5 bases and J by 8 bases, leaving 12 bases between them. Per germline, CDR1 LNHDA and CDR2 SQIVND (reference sequence). CDR3 in DNA: TGTGCCAGTAGTCCCCGGACAGTGGAAAAACTGTTTTTT. Protein product: CASSPRTVEKLFF.

This clone was recorded only once. The chain is built from TRBV19 and TRBJ1-2; 8 nucleotides agree with TRBD1. V lost 5 bases and J lost 3; bases outside the gene matches: 5. Germline V gene data show CDR1 as LNHDA and CDR2 as SQIVND (reference sequence). The CDR3 loop spans 14 amino acids. CDR3 DNA: TGTGCCAGTAGTGACAGGGGTATGGACTATGGCTACACCTTC. Translated, it gives CASSDRGMDYGYTF.

J is TRBJ2-5 and V is TRBV19; possible D gene TRBD2, 6 bases. CDR3 length: 17 amino acids. The germline CDR1 and CDR2 sequences are LNHDA and SQIVND (reference sequence). V dropped 5 bases and J dropped 4 bases, with 23 bases sitting between them. CDR3 region: CASSPMNYRGRRETQYF. As DNA, the CDR3 is TGTGCCAGTAGTCCCATGAATTATCGGGGGAGGAGAGAGACCCAGTACTTC.

This clone was observed a handful of times. The chain uses TRBV19 and TRBJ1-3, with D possibly being TRBD1 (5 bases). V was pared by 5 bases and J by 0 bases, with 8 bases between. The germline V gene encodes CDR1 LNHDA and CDR2 SQIVND (reference sequence). The CDR3 runs 14 residues. CDR3 coding DNA: TGTGCCAGTAGTCAGGGATTCTCTGGAAACACCATATATTTT. It yields the protein CASSQGFSGNTIYF.

A few counts support this clone. The CDR3, as DNA: TGTGCCAGCAACGCGGGGTTCTCGACCTACGAGCAGTACTTC. Its translation: CASNAGFSTYEQYF. This sequence joins TRBV2 and TRBJ2-7; D might be TRBD2 (6 bases). The CDR3 is 14 residues long. V dropped 7 bases and J dropped 2 bases, with 15 bases sitting between them. Per the germline V gene, CDR1 is SNHLY and CDR2 is FYNNEI.

This clone was seen a few times. The V gene is TRBV6-1, the J gene TRBJ1-5, with TRBD1 matching over 9 bases. With 3 bases clipped from V and 6 bases from J, the junction kept 3 bases outside the gene matches. Germline loops: CDR1 MNHNS, CDR2 SASEGT. The CDR3 runs to 14 residues. For the CDR3, the DNA is TGTGCCAGCAGTGAGACAGGGGGGGGTCAGCCCCAGCATTTT. Amino acid sequence: CASSETGGGQPQHF.

This clone was seen only once. The chain is built from TRBV13 and TRBJ2-7, with D possibly TRBD1 on 6 matching bases. Germline CDR1 is PRHDT and CDR2 is FYEKMQ (reference sequence). V lost 5 bases to trimming and J lost 2 bases, with 13 bases between them. There are 14 residues in the CDR3. For the CDR3, the DNA is TGTGCCAGCAGCCCCGCACAGGGACCCTACGAGCAGTACTTC. Protein sequence: CASSPAQGPYEQYF.

Only one count was recorded for this clone. This sequence joins TRBV9 and TRBJ1-4; 9 positions agree with TRBD1. Per germline, CDR1 SGDLS and CDR2 YYNGEE. CDR3 size: 14 residues. V lost 0 bases and J lost 10; bases outside the gene matches: 4. CDR3 DNA: TGTGCCAGCAGCGTAGCACAGGGGGCTGGAAAACTGTTTTTT. Translating gives CASSVAQGAGKLFF.

The table lists this clone with a few counts. The chain couples TRBV2 to TRBJ1-1; tentative D call: TRBD1 (6 bases). CDR3 length equals 12 residues. V lost 8 bases to trimming and J lost 9 bases, with 16 bases between them. CDR1 SNHLY and CDR2 FYNNEI come from the germline V gene. In nucleotides, the CDR3 is TGTGCCAGCCGGGGACGACAGGTAAAAGCTTTCTTT. Amino acids: CASRGRQVKAFF. Based on the CDR3 plus reference TRBV2 and TRBJ1-1, the full variable domain is EPEVTQTPSHQVTQMGQEVILRCVPISNHLYFYWYRQILGQKVEFLVSFYNNEISEKSEIFDDQFSVERPDGSNFTLKIRSTKLEDSAMYFCASRGRQVKAFFGQGTRLTVV.

This rearrangement joins TRBV19 to TRBJ1-5; D gene unclear. Germline V gives CDR1 LNHDA, CDR2 SQIVND (reference sequence). The length of the CDR3 is 16 residues. Trimming removed 1 base at V and 4 bases at J, with 14 bases between. The CDR3 DNA reads TGTGCCAGTAGTATAGGAGGACGGGGATGGAATCAGCCCCAGCATTTT. It codes for CASSIGGRGWNQPQHF.

The V and J genes are TRBV15 and TRBJ1-2, with TRBD1 matching 9 bases. The trim removed 0 bases at V and 1 base at J, leaving 3 bases unmatched. Looked up from germline, CDR1 is LNHNV and CDR2 is YYDKDF (reference sequence). The CDR3 contains 16 residues. As DNA, the CDR3 is TGTGCCACCAGCAGAGATCGGACAGGGGATAACTATGGCTACACCTTC. As protein: CATSRDRTGDNYGYTF.

The chain is built from TRBV9 and TRBJ2-2; 8 nucleotides align to TRBD1. The CDR3 is 18 amino acids. V gave up 3 bases and J gave up 0 bases; unmatched junction bases: 10. The germline CDR1 and CDR2 sequences are SGDLS and YYNGEE. CDR3 in DNA: TGTGCCAGCAGCGGGGGTCTCGGGACAGGTACGAACACCGGGGAGCTGTTTTTT. This codes for CASSGGLGTGTNTGELFF.